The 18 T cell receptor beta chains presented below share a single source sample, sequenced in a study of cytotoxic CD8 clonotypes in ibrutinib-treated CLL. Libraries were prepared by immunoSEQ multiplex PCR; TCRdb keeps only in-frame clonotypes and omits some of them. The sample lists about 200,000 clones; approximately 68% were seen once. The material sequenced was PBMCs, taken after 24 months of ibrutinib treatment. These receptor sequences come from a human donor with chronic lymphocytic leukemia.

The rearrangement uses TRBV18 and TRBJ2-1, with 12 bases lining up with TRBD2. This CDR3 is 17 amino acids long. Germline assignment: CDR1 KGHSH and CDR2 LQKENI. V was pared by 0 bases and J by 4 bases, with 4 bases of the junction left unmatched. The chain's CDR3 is CASSPPLAGGRYNEQFF. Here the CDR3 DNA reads TGTGCCAGCTCACCACCGCTAGCGGGAGGGCGGTACAATGAGCAGTTCTTC.

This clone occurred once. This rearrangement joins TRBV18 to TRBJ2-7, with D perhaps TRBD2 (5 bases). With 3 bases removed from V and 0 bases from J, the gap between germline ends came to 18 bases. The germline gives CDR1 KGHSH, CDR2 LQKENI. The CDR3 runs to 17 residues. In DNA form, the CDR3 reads TGTGCCAGCTCACCCCGGCGAGGCGGGCCTAGCTCCTACGAGCAGTACTTC. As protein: CASSPRRGGPSSYEQYF.

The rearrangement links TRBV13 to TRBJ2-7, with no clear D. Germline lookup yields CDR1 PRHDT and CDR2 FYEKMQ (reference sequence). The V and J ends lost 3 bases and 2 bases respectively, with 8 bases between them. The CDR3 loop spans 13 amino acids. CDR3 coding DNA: TGTGCCAGCAGCTTGGGCACAACCTACGAGCAGTACTTC. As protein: CASSLGTTYEQYF.

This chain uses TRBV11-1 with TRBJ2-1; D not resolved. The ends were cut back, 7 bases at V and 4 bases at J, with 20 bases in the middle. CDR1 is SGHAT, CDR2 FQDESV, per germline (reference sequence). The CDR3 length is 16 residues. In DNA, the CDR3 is TGTGCCAGCACCCGTTCTGTGGACCCAATATACAATGAGCAGTTCTTC. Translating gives CASTRSVDPIYNEQFF.

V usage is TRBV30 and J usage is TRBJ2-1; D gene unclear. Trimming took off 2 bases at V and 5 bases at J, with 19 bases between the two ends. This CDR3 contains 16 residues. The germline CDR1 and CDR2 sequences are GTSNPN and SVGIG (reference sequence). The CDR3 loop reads CAWSFSPYGPNNEQFF. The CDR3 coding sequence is TGTGCCTGGAGTTTTTCGCCCTACGGGCCCAACAATGAGCAGTTCTTC.

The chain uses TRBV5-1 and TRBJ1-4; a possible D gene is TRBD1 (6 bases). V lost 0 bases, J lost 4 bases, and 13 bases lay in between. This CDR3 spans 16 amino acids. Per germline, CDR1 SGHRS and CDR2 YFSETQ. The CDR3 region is CASSLVAGQLNEKLFF. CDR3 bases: TGCGCCAGCAGCTTGGTCGCTGGACAGCTTAATGAAAAACTGTTTTTT. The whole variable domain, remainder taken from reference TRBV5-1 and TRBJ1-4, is KAGVTQTPRYLIKTRGQQVTLSCSPISGHRSVSWYQQTPGQGLQFLFEYFSETQRNKGNFPGRFSGRQFSNSRSEMNVSTLELGDSALYLCASSLVAGQLNEKLFFGSGTQLSVL.

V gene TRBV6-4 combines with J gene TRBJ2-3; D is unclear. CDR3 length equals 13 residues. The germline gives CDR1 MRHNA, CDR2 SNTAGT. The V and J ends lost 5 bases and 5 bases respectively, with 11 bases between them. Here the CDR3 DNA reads TGTGCCAGCAGTTCGGATCTTGGAGATACGCAGTATTTT. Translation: CASSSDLGDTQYF.

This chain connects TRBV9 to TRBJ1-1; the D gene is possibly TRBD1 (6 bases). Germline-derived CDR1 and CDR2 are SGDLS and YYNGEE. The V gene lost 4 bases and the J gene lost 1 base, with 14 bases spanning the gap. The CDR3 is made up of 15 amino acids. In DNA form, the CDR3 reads TGTGCCAGCAGCAAGATACAGGGTGGGAACACTGAAGCTTTCTTT. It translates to CASSKIQGGNTEAFF. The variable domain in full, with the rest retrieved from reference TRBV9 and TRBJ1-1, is DSGVTQTPKHLITATGQRVTLRCSPRSGDLSVYWYQQSLDQGLQFLIQYYNGEERAKGNILERFSAQQFPDLHSELNLSSLELGDSALYFCASSKIQGGNTEAFFGQGTRLTVV.

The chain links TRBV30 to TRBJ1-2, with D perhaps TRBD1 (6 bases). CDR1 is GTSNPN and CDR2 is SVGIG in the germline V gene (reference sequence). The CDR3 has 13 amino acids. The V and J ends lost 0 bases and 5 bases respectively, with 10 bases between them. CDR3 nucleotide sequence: TGTGCCTGGAGTGTCTTAGGGGGTTATGGCTACACCTTC. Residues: CAWSVLGGYGYTF.

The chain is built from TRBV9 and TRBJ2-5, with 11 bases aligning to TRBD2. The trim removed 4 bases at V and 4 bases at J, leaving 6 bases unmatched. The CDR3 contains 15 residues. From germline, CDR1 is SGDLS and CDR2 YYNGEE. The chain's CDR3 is CASSTSGTSGETQYF. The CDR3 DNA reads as TGTGCCAGCAGCACGTCCGGGACTAGCGGAGAGACCCAGTACTTC.

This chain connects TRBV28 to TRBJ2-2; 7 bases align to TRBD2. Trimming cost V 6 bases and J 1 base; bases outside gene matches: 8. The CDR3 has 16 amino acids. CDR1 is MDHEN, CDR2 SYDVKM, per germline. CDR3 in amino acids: CASRDSGRLNTGELFF. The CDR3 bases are TGTGCCAGCAGAGATAGCGGGCGTCTGAACACCGGGGAGCTGTTTTTT.

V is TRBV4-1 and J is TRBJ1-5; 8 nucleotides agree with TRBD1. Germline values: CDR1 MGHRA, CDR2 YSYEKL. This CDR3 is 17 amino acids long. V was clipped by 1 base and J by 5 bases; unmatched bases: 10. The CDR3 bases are TGCGCCAGCAGCCAAGGCGGACAGGGAAGACTGTATCAGCCCCAGCATTTT. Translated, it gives CASSQGGQGRLYQPQHF.

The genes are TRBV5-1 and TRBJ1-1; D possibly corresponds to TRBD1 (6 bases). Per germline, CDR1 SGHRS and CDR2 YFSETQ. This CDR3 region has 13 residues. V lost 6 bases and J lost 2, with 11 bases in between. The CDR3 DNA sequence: TGCGCCAGCATTCAGGGGATAAACACTGAAGCTTTCTTT. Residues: CASIQGINTEAFF.

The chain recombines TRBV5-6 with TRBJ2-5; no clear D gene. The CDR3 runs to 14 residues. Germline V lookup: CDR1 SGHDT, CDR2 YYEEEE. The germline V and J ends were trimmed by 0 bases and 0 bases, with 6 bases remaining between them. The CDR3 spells CASSLAHYQETQYF. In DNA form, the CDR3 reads TGTGCCAGCAGCTTGGCCCACTACCAAGAGACCCAGTACTTC.

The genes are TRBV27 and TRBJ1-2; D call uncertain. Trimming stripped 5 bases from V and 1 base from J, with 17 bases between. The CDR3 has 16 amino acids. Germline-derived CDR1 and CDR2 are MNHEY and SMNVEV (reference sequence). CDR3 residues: CASSPSPGSRNYGYTF. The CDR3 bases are TGTGCCAGCAGTCCTTCCCCAGGAAGCCGTAACTATGGCTACACCTTC.

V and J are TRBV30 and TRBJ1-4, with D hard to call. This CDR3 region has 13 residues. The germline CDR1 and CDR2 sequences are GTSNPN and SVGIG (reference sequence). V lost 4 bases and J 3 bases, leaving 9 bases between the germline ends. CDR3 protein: CAWMGKPNEKLFF. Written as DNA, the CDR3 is TGTGCCTGGATGGGGAAACCTAATGAAAAACTGTTTTTT.

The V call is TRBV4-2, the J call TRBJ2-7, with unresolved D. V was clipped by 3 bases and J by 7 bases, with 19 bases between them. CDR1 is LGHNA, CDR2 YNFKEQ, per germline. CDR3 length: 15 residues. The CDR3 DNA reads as TGTGCCAGCAGCCAGGCGGCGAGCGTTTTCGGGGAGCAGTACTTC. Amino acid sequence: CASSQAASVFGEQYF.

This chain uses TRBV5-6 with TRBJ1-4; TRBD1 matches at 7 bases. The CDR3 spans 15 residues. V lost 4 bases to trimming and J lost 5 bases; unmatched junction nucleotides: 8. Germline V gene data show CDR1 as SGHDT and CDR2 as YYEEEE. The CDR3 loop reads CASSITGTENEKLFF. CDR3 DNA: TGTGCCAGCAGCATAACCGGGACAGAGAATGAAAAACTGTTTTTT.